A single sample is the source of the 27 T cell receptor beta chains below, sequenced in a study of T cell responses to AZD1222 COVID-19 vaccine (dated by TCRdb to about 2021). The time point label, as the study defines it: baseline before first vaccination. The method was the immunoSEQ multiplex PCR assay. TCRdb retrieved this table from immuneACCESS and kept in-frame rearrangements only. Not all clones are present; in checked studies, unresolved V genes account for under half, and no reason is known for the remainder. The sample table records about 110,000 clones; 85% to 90% of these occur just once. The ten largest clones add up to 3.3% of the sample. Sequences were derived from peripheral blood, sampled on day 0 of AZD1222 vaccination. The receptors come from an adult in good health.

This chain joins TRBV6-5 and TRBJ1-1; D might be TRBD1 (6 bases). The V and J ends lost 5 bases and 2 bases respectively, with 12 bases between them. The germline gives CDR1 MNHEY, CDR2 SVGAGI. There are 14 residues in the CDR3. The CDR3 sequence is CASSNRVTNTEAFF. The CDR3, as DNA: TGTGCCAGCAGTAACAGGGTCACAAACACTGAAGCTTTCTTT.

The gene calls are TRBV5-8 and TRBJ2-5; 7 bases line up with TRBD2. J was trimmed by 10 bases and V by 4 bases; bases with no gene match: 7. Germline V gene sequence: CDR1 SGHTS, CDR2 YDEGEE. The CDR3 sequence is 12 residues long. DNA of the CDR3: TGTGCCAGCAGCCTTATGGGGGGGGTCCAGTACTTC. Protein: CASSLMGGVQYF.

The CDR3 region is CASSPPRGPTVNTEAFF. CDR3 DNA sequence: TGTGCCAGCTCACCTCCCCGGGGCCCAACAGTGAACACTGAAGCTTTCTTT. The chain couples TRBV18 to TRBJ1-1, with D maybe TRBD1 (5 bases). The length of the CDR3 is 17 residues. Looked up from germline, CDR1 is KGHSH and CDR2 is LQKENI. V lost 3 bases and J lost 0, with 17 bases in between.

The chain has TRBV7-2 and TRBJ1-1; no definite D call. The CDR3 contains 13 residues. The germline gives CDR1 SGHTA, CDR2 FQGNSA. Trimming shortened V by 7 bases and J by 1 base, and 10 bases separated the two germline ends. CDR3 in amino acids: CASNSGGNTEAFF. The CDR3 nucleotides are TGTGCCAGCAACTCTGGTGGGAACACTGAAGCTTTCTTT.

This clone was detected a few times. V is TRBV30 and J is TRBJ1-5; 7 nucleotides align to TRBD1. The V gene's germline CDR1 is GTSNPN and CDR2 SVGIG (reference sequence). The junction had 10 bases not matched to a gene; V was cut back by 2 bases and J by 6 bases. This CDR3 has 15 amino acids. The CDR3 loop is CAWSITGDGGQPQHF. For the CDR3, the DNA is TGTGCCTGGAGTATAACAGGGGATGGCGGTCAGCCCCAGCATTTT.

CDR3 sequence reads: CARSLRGSLAQHF. The CDR3 DNA reads TGTGCCAGAAGCTTGAGGGGGAGTCTAGCCCAGCATTTT. The gene calls are TRBV5-3 and TRBJ1-5; maybe TRBD1 (6 bases). TRBV5-3 counts as an open reading frame of uncertain function. This CDR3 is 13 amino acids long. V was shortened by 1 base and J by 11 bases, with 13 bases between the two germline ends.

The rearrangement uses TRBV3-1 (or the pseudogene TRBV3-2) and TRBJ1-1; the D gene is possibly TRBD1 (5 bases). V was pared by 5 bases and J by 0 bases, with 13 bases between. The CDR3 length is 15 residues. Germline CDR1 is LGHDT and CDR2 is YNNKEL (reference sequence). The CDR3 region has the DNA TGTGCCAGCAGCGATACAGGTGCTTTGAACACTGAAGCTTTCTTT. This codes for CASSDTGALNTEAFF.

The chain couples TRBV3-1 (or the pseudogene TRBV3-2) to TRBJ2-2; TRBD2 matches at 7 bases. The CDR3 has 18 residues. Germline CDR1 LGHDT, CDR2 YNNKEL (reference sequence). V was clipped by 0 bases and J by 1 base; unmatched bases: 8. The CDR3 region is CASSQDPGGYRNTGELFF. CDR3 sequence (DNA): TGTGCCAGCAGCCAAGATCCGGGGGGTTATCGGAACACCGGGGAGCTGTTTTTT.

J is TRBJ1-2 and V is TRBV5-6, with D uncertain. Trimming stripped 4 bases from V and 4 bases from J, with 8 bases between. The CDR3 is 12 residues long. Germline assignment: CDR1 SGHDT and CDR2 YYEEEE. The CDR3 loop reads CASSTPGYGYTF. Here the CDR3 DNA reads TGTGCCAGCAGCACACCTGGCTATGGCTACACCTTC.

The rearrangement joins TRBV30 to TRBJ1-6; TRBD1 aligns across 8 bases. CDR3 size: 15 residues. V was clipped by 4 bases and J by 4 bases; unmatched bases: 6. Germline CDR1 is GTSNPN and CDR2 is SVGIG (reference sequence). The CDR3 reads CAWKLRQGYNSPLHF. The CDR3 DNA is TGTGCCTGGAAACTAAGACAGGGGTATAATTCACCCCTCCACTTT.

The chain has TRBV6-2 or TRBV6-3 and TRBJ2-7; 12 nucleotides align to TRBD1. V was clipped by 6 bases and J by 0 bases; unmatched bases: 3. This CDR3 has 15 amino acids. The V gene's germline CDR1 is MNHEY and CDR2 SVGEGT. The CDR3 reads CASSWDRGHSYEQYF. The CDR3 nucleotides read TGTGCCAGCAGCTGGGACAGGGGGCACTCCTACGAGCAGTACTTC.

The chain employs TRBV5-1 and TRBJ2-6; D might be TRBD1 (6 bases). The CDR3 runs 16 residues. Germline V gene lookup returns CDR1 SGHRS and CDR2 YFSETQ. Trimming pared 1 base from V and 2 bases from J, leaving 10 bases between. CDR3 region: CASSLLTGTGANVLTF. The DNA for the CDR3 is TGCGCCAGCAGCTTGCTGACAGGCACTGGGGCCAACGTCCTGACTTTC.

V gene TRBV5-4 combines with J gene TRBJ2-1; the D is unclear. CDR3 length: 15 amino acids. Deletions cut 4 bases from V and 0 bases from J, with 11 bases between. The germline V gene encodes CDR1 SGHNT and CDR2 YYREEE (reference sequence). The CDR3 is CASSPLGNSYNEQFF. CDR3 DNA sequence: TGTGCCAGCAGCCCCCTTGGGAACTCCTACAATGAGCAGTTCTTC.

This sequence joins TRBV19 and TRBJ1-1; 9 bases map to TRBD1. From germline, CDR1 is LNHDA and CDR2 SQIVND (reference sequence). The CDR3 totals 14 residues. Unmatched junction bases numbered 4, after V lost 3 bases and J lost 5 bases. In nucleotides, the CDR3 is TGTGCCAGTAGTATCTCCGGGACAGGGACTGAAGCTTTCTTT. It yields the protein CASSISGTGTEAFF.

The V call is TRBV3-1 (or the pseudogene TRBV3-2), the J call TRBJ1-1; TRBD1 is a possible D gene (6 bases). CDR1 and CDR2 (germline): LGHDT, YNNKEL (reference sequence). The CDR3 has 16 residues. Deletions cut 5 bases from V and 1 base from J, with 17 bases between. The CDR3 DNA is TGTGCCAGCAGCGCCCAATCACAGGGAGGGAACACTGAAGCTTTCTTT. Translation: CASSAQSQGGNTEAFF.

The J gene is TRBJ2-2, the V gene TRBV28; the match to TRBD1 covers 10 bases. The CDR3 runs to 17 residues. From germline, CDR1 is MDHEN and CDR2 SYDVKM. With 5 bases clipped from V and 0 bases from J, the junction kept 6 bases outside the gene matches. In DNA, the CDR3 is TGTGCCAGCAGTGTGGACAGGGGGGTTTCGAACACCGGGGAGCTGTTTTTT. It encodes CASSVDRGVSNTGELFF.

This rearrangement joins TRBV28 to TRBJ2-1; maybe TRBD2 (6 bases). V shed 3 bases and J shed 9 bases, with 9 bases lying between them. Per germline, CDR1 MDHEN and CDR2 SYDVKM. The length of the CDR3 is 12 residues. The CDR3 sequence is CASSLTSVEQFF. The CDR3 bases are TGTGCCAGCAGTTTGACTAGTGTTGAGCAGTTCTTC. The complete variable domain, with remaining parts taken from reference TRBV28 and TRBJ2-1, reads DVKVTQSSRYLVKRTGEKVFLECVQDMDHENMFWYRQDPGLGLRLIYFSYDVKMKEKGDIPEGYSVSREKKERFSLILESASTNQTSMYLCASSLTSVEQFFGPGTRLTVL.

The chain recombines TRBV27 with TRBJ1-6; D gene uncertain. CDR3 length: 17 amino acids. CDR1 MNHEY and CDR2 SMNVEV come from the germline V gene (reference sequence). Trimming removed 3 bases from V and 6 bases from J, with 18 bases in between. For the CDR3, the DNA is TGTGCCAGCAGTTTTGCTCGGCGCCCGACCTTTAATTCACCCCTCCACTTT. This encodes CASSFARRPTFNSPLHF.

The gene calls are TRBV7-3 and TRBJ2-3, with no clear D. The CDR3 contains 13 residues. The germline V and J ends were trimmed by 2 bases and 9 bases, with 12 bases remaining between them. Per germline, CDR1 SGHTA and CDR2 FQGTGA. The CDR3 loop is CASSLEPPATQYF. As DNA, the CDR3 is TGTGCCAGCAGCTTAGAGCCCCCGGCGACGCAGTATTTT.

The chain recombines TRBV4-1 with TRBJ1-2, with 8 bases aligning to TRBD1. This CDR3 has 17 residues. CDR1 is MGHRA and CDR2 is YSYEKL in the germline V gene. The V gene end was trimmed by 0 bases and the J gene end by 4 bases; junction bases not matched to a gene: 10. This CDR3 reads CASSQERGQGLVYGYTF. As DNA, the CDR3 is TGCGCCAGCAGCCAAGAACGAGGACAGGGACTTGTCTATGGCTACACCTTC.

The chain has TRBV3-1 (or the pseudogene TRBV3-2) and TRBJ1-2; D perhaps matches TRBD1 (5 bases). This CDR3 comprises 12 residues. V was cut by 4 bases and J by 7 bases, with 10 bases left in between. Germline-derived CDR1 and CDR2 are LGHDT and YNNKEL (reference sequence). CDR3 residues: CASSPWGGGYTF. The CDR3 DNA is TGTGCCAGCAGCCCCTGGGGGGGTGGCTACACCTTC.

This rearrangement joins TRBV9 to TRBJ1-4, with D possibly TRBD1 on 5 matching bases. The CDR3 covers 16 residues. The V gene lost 3 bases and the J gene lost 4 bases, with 16 bases spanning the gap. Germline V gene data show CDR1 as SGDLS and CDR2 as YYNGEE. The DNA of the CDR3 is TGTGCCAGCAGCGGCACAGATCACGGGGGTAATGAAAAACTGTTTTTT. Translated: CASSGTDHGGNEKLFF. Full variable domain (remainder filled in from reference TRBV9 and TRBJ1-4): DSGVTQTPKHLITATGQRVTLRCSPRSGDLSVYWYQQSLDQGLQFLIQYYNGEERAKGNILERFSAQQFPDLHSELNLSSLELGDSALYFCASSGTDHGGNEKLFFGSGTQLSVL.

This rearrangement joins TRBV2 to TRBJ1-2; D call uncertain. Germline lookup yields CDR1 SNHLY and CDR2 FYNNEI. The CDR3 is made up of 14 amino acids. V lost 4 bases to trimming and J lost 0 bases, with 9 bases between them. CDR3 in amino acids: CASSAVEANYGYTF. CDR3 sequence (DNA): TGTGCCAGCAGTGCGGTCGAAGCTAACTATGGCTACACCTTC.

This clone was counted a single time. The chain is built from TRBV28 and TRBJ2-1, with 7 bases matching TRBD2. Losses at the gene ends were 5 bases for V and 3 bases for J; bases not matched to a gene: 7. CDR3 length: 15 residues. Germline V lookup: CDR1 MDHEN, CDR2 SYDVKM. The CDR3 here is CASSPGTKDYNEQFF. The CDR3 region has the DNA TGTGCCAGCAGTCCCGGGACTAAGGACTACAATGAGCAGTTCTTC.

This sequence joins TRBV5-6 and TRBJ2-5; 8 nucleotides match TRBD1. V shed 4 bases, J shed 5 bases, and the junction held 7 bases outside the gene matches. The CDR3 has 14 residues. From germline, CDR1 is SGHDT and CDR2 YYEEEE. The CDR3 DNA reads as TGTGCCAGCAGCCCCGGACAGGGAGGCGAGACCCAGTACTTC. Protein: CASSPGQGGETQYF.

The chain recombines TRBV5-1 with TRBJ1-1; the D gene is possibly TRBD1 (5 bases). The length of the CDR3 is 14 residues. Between the trimmed V and J ends, which lost 1 base and 1 base, there was a span of 8 bases. Germline V gives CDR1 SGHRS, CDR2 YFSETQ. DNA of the CDR3: TGCGCCAGCAGCTTGCCAGGGTGGAACACTGAAGCTTTCTTT. It codes for CASSLPGWNTEAFF.

V and J are TRBV30 and TRBJ1-1; no clear D. The CDR3 length is 14 residues. The V gene lost 2 bases and the J gene lost 1 base, with 11 bases spanning the gap. Per germline, CDR1 GTSNPN and CDR2 SVGIG (reference sequence). This CDR3 reads CAWSWADKNTEAFF. CDR3 nucleotides: TGTGCCTGGAGTTGGGCAGACAAGAACACTGAAGCTTTCTTT.